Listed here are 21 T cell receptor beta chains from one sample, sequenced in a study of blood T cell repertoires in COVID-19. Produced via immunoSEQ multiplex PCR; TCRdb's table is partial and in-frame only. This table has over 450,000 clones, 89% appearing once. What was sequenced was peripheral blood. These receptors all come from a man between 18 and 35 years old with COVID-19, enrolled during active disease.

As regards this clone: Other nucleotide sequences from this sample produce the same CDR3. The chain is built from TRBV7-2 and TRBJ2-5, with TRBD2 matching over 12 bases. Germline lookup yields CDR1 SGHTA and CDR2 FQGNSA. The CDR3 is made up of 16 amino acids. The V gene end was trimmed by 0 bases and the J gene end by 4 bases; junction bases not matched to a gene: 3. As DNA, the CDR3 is TGTGCCAGCAGCTTAGCGCTAGCGGGGGGGCGAGAGACCCAGTACTTC. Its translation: CASSLALAGGRETQYF.

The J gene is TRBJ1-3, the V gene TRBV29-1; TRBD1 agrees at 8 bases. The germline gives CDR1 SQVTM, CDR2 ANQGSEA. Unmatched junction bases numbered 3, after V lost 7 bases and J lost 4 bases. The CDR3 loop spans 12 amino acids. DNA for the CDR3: TGCAGCGGGACAGGGCGGGGAAACACCATATATTTT. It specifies CSGTGRGNTIYF.

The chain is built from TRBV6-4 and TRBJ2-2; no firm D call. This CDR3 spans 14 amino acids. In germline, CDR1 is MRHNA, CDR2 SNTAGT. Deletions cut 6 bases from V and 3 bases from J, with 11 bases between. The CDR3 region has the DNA TGTGCCAGCAGATACACACGTGACACCGGGGAGCTGTTTTTT. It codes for CASRYTRDTGELFF.

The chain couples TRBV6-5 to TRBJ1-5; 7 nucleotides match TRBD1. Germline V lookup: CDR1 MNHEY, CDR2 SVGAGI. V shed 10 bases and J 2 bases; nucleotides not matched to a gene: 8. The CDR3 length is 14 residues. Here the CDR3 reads CATQTGLGNQPQHF. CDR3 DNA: TGTGCCACCCAGACAGGGTTGGGCAATCAGCCCCAGCATTTT.

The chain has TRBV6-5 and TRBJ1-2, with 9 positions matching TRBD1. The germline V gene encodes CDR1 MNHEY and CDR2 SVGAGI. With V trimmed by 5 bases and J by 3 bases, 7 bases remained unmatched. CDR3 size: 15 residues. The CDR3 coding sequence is TGTGCCAGCAGTACCGCACAGGGGGCAGACTATGGCTACACCTTC. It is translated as CASSTAQGADYGYTF.

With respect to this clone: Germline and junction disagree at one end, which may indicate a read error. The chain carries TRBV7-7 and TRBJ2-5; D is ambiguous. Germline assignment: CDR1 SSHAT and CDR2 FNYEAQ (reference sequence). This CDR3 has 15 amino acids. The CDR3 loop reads CASSLDESTQETQYF. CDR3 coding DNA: TGTGCTAGCAGCTTAGACGAGTCTACCCAAGAGACCCAGTACTTC.

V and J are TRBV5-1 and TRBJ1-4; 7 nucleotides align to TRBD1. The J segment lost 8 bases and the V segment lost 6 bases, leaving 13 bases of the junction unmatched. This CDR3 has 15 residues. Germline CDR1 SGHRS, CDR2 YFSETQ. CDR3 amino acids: CASTEQSGGFEKLFF. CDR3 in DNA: TGCGCCAGCACCGAACAGTCAGGGGGTTTCGAAAAACTGTTTTTT.

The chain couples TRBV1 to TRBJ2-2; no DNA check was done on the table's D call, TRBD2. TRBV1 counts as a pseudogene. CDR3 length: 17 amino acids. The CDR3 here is CTSSQDPGLAGGGELFF. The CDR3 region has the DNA TGCACCAGCAGCCAAGATCCGGGACTAGCGGGAGGGGGGGAGCTGTTTTTT.

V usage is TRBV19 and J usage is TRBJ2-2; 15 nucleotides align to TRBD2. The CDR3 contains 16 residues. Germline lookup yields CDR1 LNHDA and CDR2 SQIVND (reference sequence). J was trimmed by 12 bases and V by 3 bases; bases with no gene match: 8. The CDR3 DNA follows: TGTGCCAGTAGTATCCCCGGACTAGCGGGGGGGATGCAGCTGTTTTTT. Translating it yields CASSIPGLAGGMQLFF.

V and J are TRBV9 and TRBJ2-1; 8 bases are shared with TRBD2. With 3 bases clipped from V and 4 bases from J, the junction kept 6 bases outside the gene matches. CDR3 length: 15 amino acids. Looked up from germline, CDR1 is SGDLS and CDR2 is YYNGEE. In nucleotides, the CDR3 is TGTGCCAGCAGCGAAAGCGGGGGATCTTACAATGAGCAGTTCTTC. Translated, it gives CASSESGGSYNEQFF.

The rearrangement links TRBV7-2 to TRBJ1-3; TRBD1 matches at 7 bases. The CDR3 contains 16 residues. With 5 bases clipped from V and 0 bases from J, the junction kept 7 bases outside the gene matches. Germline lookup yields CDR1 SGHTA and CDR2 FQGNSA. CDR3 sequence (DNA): TGTGCCAGCAGCCCGGGACAGCCAGCCTCTGGAAACACCATATATTTT. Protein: CASSPGQPASGNTIYF. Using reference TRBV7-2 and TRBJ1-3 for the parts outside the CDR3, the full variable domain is GAGVSQSPSNKVTEKGKDVELRCDPISGHTALYWYRQSLGQGLEFLIYFQGNSAPDKSGLPSDRFSAERTGGSVSTLTIQRTQQEDSAVYLCASSPGQPASGNTIYFGEGSWLTVV.

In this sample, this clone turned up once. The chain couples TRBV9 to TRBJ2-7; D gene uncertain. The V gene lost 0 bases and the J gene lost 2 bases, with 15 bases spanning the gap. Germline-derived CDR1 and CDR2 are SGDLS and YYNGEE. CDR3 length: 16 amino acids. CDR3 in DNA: TGTGCCAGCAGCGTAGGAACCTCAATAGATCCCTACGAGCAGTACTTC. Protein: CASSVGTSIDPYEQYF.

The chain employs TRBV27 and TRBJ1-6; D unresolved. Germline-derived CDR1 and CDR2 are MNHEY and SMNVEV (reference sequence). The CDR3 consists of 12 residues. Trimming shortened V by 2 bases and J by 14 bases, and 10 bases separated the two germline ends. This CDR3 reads CASSLPSPTLHF. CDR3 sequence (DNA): TGTGCCAGCAGTTTACCGAGCCCGACCCTCCACTTT.

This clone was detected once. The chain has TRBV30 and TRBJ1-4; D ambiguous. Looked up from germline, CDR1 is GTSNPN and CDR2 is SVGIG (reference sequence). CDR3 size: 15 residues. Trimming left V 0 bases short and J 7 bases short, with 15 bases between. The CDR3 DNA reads TGTGCCTGGAGTGTCCGGTTAGGGAGAGGTGAAAAACTGTTTTTT. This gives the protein CAWSVRLGRGEKLFF.

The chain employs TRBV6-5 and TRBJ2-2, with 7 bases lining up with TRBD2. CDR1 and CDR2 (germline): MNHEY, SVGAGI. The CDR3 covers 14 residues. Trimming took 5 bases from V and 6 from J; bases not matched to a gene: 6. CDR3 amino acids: CASSLGGGPGELFF. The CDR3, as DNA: TGTGCCAGCAGTCTCGGGGGAGGGCCCGGGGAGCTGTTTTTT.

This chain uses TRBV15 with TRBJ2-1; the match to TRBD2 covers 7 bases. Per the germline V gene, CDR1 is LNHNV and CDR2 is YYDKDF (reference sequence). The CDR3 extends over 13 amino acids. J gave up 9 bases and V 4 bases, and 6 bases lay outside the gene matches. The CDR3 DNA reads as TGTGCCACCAGCAATAGTAGACTAGCTGAGCAGTTCTTC. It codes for CATSNSRLAEQFF.

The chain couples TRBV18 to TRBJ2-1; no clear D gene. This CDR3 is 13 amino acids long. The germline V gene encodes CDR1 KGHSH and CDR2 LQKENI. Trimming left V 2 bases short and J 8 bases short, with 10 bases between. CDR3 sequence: CASSPSGRYEQFF. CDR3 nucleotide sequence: TGTGCCAGCTCACCATCAGGCCGATATGAGCAGTTCTTC.

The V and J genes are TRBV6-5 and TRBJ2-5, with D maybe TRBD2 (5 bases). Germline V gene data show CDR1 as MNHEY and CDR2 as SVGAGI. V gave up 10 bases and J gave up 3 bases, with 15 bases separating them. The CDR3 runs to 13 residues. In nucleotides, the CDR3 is TGTGCCACCACGAGGAACGGGAAAGAGACCCAGTACTTC. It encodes CATTRNGKETQYF.

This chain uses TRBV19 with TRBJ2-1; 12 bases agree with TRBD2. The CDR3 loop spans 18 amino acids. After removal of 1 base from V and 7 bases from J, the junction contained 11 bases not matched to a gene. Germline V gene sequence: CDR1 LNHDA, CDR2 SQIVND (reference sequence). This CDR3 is CASSIVFPASGRGNEQFF. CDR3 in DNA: TGTGCCAGTAGTATAGTATTTCCGGCTAGCGGGAGGGGGAATGAGCAGTTCTTC.

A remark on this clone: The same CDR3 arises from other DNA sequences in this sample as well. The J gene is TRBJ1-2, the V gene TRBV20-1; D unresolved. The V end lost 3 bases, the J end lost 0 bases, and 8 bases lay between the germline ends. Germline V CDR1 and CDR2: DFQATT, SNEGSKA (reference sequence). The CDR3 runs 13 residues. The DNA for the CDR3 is TGCAGTGCTAGTCGGGGAACTAACTATGGCTACACCTTC. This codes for CSASRGTNYGYTF.

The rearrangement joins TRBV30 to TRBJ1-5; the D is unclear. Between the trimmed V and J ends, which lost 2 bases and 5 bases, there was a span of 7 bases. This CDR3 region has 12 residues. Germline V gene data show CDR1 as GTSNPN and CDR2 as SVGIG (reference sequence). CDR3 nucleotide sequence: TGTGCCTGGAGTTACACATATCAGCCCCAGCATTTT. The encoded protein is CAWSYTYQPQHF.